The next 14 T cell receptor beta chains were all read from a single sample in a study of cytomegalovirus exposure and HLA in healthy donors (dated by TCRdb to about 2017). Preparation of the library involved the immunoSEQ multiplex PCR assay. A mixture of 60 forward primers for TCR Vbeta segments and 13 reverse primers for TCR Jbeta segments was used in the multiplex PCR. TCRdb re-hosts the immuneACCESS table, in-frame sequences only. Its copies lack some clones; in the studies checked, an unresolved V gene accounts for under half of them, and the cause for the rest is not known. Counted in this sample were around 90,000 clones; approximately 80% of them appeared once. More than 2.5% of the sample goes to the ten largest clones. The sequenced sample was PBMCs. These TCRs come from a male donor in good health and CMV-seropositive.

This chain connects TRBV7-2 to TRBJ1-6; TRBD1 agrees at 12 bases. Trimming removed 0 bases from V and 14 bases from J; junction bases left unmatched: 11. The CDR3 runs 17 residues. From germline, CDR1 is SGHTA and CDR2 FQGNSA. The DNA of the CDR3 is TGTGCCAGCAGCTTAGCCGGGACAGGGGGCGGGTGGTTCACCCTCCACTTT. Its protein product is CASSLAGTGGGWFTLHF.

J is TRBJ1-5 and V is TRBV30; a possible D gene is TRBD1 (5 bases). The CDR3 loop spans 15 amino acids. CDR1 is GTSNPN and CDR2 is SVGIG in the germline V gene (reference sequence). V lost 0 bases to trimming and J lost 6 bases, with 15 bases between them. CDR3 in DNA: TGTGCCTGGAGTGTATCCGGGACGGGAGGTCAGCCCCAGCATTTT. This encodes CAWSVSGTGGQPQHF.

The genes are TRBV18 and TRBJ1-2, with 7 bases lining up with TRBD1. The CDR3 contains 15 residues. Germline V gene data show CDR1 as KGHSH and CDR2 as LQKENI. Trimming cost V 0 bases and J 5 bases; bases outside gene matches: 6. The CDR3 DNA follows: TGTGCCAGCTCACCACCGAGGGGACAGTCTTATGGCTACACCTTC. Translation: CASSPPRGQSYGYTF.

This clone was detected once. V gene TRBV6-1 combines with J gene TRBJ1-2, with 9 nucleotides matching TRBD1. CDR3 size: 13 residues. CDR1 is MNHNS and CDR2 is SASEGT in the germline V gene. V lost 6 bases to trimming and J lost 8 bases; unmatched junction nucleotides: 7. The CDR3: CASRGTGKNGYTF. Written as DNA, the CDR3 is TGTGCCAGCAGGGGGACAGGGAAAAACGGCTACACCTTC.

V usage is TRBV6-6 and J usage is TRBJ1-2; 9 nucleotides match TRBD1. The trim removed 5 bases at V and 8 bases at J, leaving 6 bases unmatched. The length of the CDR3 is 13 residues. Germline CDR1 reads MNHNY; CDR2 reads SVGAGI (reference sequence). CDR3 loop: CASSPTGGSGYTF. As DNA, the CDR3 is TGTGCCAGCAGTCCGACAGGGGGGTCGGGCTACACCTTC.

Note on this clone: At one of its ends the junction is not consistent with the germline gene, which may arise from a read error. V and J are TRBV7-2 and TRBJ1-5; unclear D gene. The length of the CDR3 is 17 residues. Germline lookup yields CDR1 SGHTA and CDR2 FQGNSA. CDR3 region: CDSSRHQPGLIDQPQHF. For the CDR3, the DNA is TGTGACAGCAGCCGCCACCAACCGGGTCTTATAGATCAGCCCCAGCATTTT.

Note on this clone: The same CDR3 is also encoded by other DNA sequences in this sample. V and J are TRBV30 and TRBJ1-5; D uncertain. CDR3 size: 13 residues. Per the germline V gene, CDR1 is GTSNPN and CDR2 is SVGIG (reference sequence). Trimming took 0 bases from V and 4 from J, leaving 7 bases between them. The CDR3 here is CAWSVSVNQPQHF. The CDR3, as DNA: TGTGCCTGGAGTGTATCCGTTAATCAGCCCCAGCATTTT.

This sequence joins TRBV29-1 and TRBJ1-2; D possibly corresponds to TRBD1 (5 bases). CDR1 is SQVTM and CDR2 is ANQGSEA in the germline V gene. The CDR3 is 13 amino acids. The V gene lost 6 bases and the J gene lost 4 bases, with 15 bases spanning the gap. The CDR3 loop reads CSVAVQGPYGYTF. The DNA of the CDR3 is TGCAGCGTGGCGGTCCAGGGCCCCTATGGCTACACCTTC.

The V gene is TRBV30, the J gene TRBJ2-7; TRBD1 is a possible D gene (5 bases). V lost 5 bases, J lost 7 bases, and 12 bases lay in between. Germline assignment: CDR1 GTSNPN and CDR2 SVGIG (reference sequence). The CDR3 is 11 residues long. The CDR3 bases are TGTGCCTGGGAATTTACAGGAGAGCAGTACTTC. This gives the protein CAWEFTGEQYF.

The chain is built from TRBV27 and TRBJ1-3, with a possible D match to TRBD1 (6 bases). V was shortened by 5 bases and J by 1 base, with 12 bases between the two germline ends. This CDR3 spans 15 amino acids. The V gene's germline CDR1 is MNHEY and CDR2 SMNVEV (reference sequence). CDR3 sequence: CASSANRVSGNTIYF. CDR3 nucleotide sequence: TGTGCCAGCAGTGCGAACAGGGTATCTGGAAACACCATATATTTT.

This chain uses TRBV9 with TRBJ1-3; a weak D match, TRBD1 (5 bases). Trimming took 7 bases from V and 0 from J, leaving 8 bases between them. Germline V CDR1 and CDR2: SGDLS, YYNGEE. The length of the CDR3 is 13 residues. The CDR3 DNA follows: TGTGCCAGCGGAGGGGACTCTGGAAACACCATATATTTT. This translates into CASGGDSGNTIYF.

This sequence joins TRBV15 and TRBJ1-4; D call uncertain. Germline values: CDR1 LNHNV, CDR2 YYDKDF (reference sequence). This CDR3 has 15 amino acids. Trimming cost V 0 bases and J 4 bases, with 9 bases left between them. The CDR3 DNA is TGTGCCACCAGCAGAGACAGACTGGGTAATGAAAAACTGTTTTTT. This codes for CATSRDRLGNEKLFF.

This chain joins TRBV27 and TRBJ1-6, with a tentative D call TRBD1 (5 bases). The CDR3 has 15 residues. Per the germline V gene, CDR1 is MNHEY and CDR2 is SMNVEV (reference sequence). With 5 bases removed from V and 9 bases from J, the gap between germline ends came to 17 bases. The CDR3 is CASSPQGTSGSPLHF. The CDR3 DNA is TGTGCCAGCAGTCCCCAGGGAACCTCCGGTTCACCCCTCCACTTT.

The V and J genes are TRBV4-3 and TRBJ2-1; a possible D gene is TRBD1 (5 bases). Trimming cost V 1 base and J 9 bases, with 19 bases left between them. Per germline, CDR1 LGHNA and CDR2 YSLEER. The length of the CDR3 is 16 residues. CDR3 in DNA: TGCGCCAGCAGCCAAGGAGCCAGGGAAATGATTGGTGAGCAGTTCTTC. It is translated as CASSQGAREMIGEQFF.